The rows below give T cell receptor beta chains drawn from one sample of a study of control samples from healthy donors and cancer patients. Profiled with immunoSEQ multiplex PCR; TCRdb holds only in-frame clones, not every one. The top ten clones hold under 2% of a sample with around 30,000 clones, about 94% of them seen once. Sequencing input: PBMCs. The receptors derive from a man aged 35-49 years with colorectal cancer. CDR3s include the opening cysteine and the closing phenylalanine or tryptophan.

CASSQDDTDREKLFF TRBV4-3
CASSYFRGADTQYF TRBV6-2/TRBV6-3
CASSENRGAYNEQFF TRBV5-1
CASSGQGGETQYF TRBV7-3
CASRRTGENYGYTF TRBV6-5
CSVDSGNTIYF TRBV29-1
CASSYSILSLASDTQYF TRBV6-2/TRBV6-3
CASSRGGGQGYGYTF TRBV7-9
CASSLWVNEKLFF TRBV5-6
CSALTNYEQYF TRBV29-1
CASSRDRGAQETQYF TRBV4-1